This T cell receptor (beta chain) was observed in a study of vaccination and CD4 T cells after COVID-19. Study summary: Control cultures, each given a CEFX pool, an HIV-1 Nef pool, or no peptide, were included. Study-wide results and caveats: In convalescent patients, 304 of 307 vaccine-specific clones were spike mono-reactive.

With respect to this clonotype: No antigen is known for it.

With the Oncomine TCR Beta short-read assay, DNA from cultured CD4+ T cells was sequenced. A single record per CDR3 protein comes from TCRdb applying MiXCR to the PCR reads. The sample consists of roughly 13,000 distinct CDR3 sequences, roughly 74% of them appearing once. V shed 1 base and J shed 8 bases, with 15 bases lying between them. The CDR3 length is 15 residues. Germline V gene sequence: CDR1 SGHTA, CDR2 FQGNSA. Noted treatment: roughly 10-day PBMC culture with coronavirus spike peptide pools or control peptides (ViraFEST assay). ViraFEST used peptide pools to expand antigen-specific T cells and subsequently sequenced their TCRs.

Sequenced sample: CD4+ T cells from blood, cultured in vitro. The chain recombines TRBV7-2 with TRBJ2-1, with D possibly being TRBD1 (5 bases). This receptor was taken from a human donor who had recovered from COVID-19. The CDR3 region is CASSLVRQGRDEQFF. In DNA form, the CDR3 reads TGTGCCAGCAGCTTAGTACGGCAGGGTAGGGATGAGCAGTTCTTC.